This is a list of T cell receptor beta chains from one sample in a study of T-cell reconstitution after alpha-beta-depleted transplantation in children. TCRdb re-analysed the PCR reads in MiXCR, keeping a single row per CDR3 protein. The sample has 250,000 to 400,000 distinct CDR3 sequences; roughly 21% are singletons. The source material was PBMCs, mostly from graft donor cells, sampled 180 days after TCRalphabeta/CD19-depleted stem cell transplant. These receptor sequences come from a male patient younger than 18 who had a stem cell transplant for acute lymphoblastic leukemia, so the T cells may come from the graft donor. The CDR3 runs from the conserved cysteine through the conserved F or W. The D gene is left open where the match is weak. Only part of the rows carry a size: once, few, many, or a class if the clone is expanded.

size	V	D	J	DNA	CDR3
-	TRBV12-3/TRBV12-4	-	TRBJ1-4	TGTGCCAGCAGTTTAGTCCCAGGGGCGAAACTGTTTTTT	CASSLVPGAKLFF
few	TRBV5-1	-	TRBJ2-7	TGCGCCAGCAGCTTGAGGCCCGGACGAGCCGGGTACGAGCAGTACTTC	CASSLRPGRAGYEQYF
few	TRBV7-9	-	TRBJ1-2	TGTGCCAGCAGCTTATTTGATTATGGCTACACCTTC	CASSLFDYGYTF
-	TRBV13	-	TRBJ2-7	TGTGCCAGCAGCTATAGGGGGGCGGACGAGCAGTACTTC	CASSYRGADEQYF
-	TRBV6-1	-	TRBJ2-4	TGTGCCAGCAGTCCCGGACAGTTCCTAACCAAAAACATTCAGTACTTC	CASSPGQFLTKNIQYF
few	TRBV24-1	-	TRBJ1-2	TGTGCCACCAGTGACTCCGGGATCTATGGCTACACCTTC	CATSDSGIYGYTF
few	TRBV5-5	-	TRBJ1-5	TGTGCCAGCAGCTCTGTACCCCCGTTCGGCAATCAGCCCCAGCATTTT	CASSSVPPFGNQPQHF
few	TRBV7-3	TRBD2	TRBJ2-7	TGTGCCAGCAGCCCCGGGCTAGCGGGAGCCGAGCAGTACTTC	CASSPGLAGAEQYF
few	TRBV12-3/TRBV12-4	TRBD1	TRBJ1-1	TGTGCCAGCAGTACGAGACAGGGGGCGCCCACTGAAGCTTTCTTT	CASSTRQGAPTEAFF
few	TRBV5-1	TRBD1	TRBJ1-2	TGCGCCAGCAGCTTGGGGCGGGGGACAGGCGCCCTTGGCTACACCTTC	CASSLGRGTGALGYTF
few	TRBV7-9	-	TRBJ2-5	TGTGCCAGCAGGCCGGGACACTTTGGCAAGACCCAGTACTTC	CASRPGHFGKTQYF
few	TRBV7-3	TRBD1	TRBJ2-2	TGTGCCAGCAGCCCCCAACCGACAGGGCCGAACACCGGGGAGCTGTTTTTT	CASSPQPTGPNTGELFF
few	TRBV29-1	TRBD1	TRBJ1-5	TGCAGCATCCGGACAGGGGGCAATCAGCCCCAGCATTTT	CSIRTGGNQPQHF
-	TRBV7-7	-	TRBJ2-5	TGTGCCAGCAGCTTCGGAGGAGTAGCTCGAGAGACCCAGTACTTC	CASSFGGVARETQYF
few	TRBV5-5	-	TRBJ1-5	TGTGCCAGCAGCTTGTTGGGCAGGGTGGGGCAGCCCCAGCATTTT	CASSLLGRVGQPQHF
-	TRBV12-3/TRBV12-4	-	TRBJ1-4	TGTGCCAGCAGTTTGCGACACTTTAATGAAAAACTGTTTTTT	CASSLRHFNEKLFF
many	TRBV5-5	TRBD2	TRBJ2-3	TGTGCCAGCAGTAGCGGGAGCACAGATACGCAGTATTTT	CASSSGSTDTQYF
-	TRBV7-9	-	TRBJ2-3	TGTGCCAGCAGCTTAGGACACAGGGCAGATACGCAGTATTTT	CASSLGHRADTQYF
-	TRBV10-3	-	TRBJ1-4	TGTGCCATCAGTGAATCCCTAGAAAAACTGTTTTTT	CAISESLEKLFF
once	TRBV7-9	-	TRBJ1-5	TGTGCCAGCAGCTTCCGGACCGATAGCAATCAGCCCCAGCATTTT	CASSFRTDSNQPQHF
few	TRBV28	TRBD2	TRBJ2-3	TGTGCCAGCACTCTCTTAGCGGGAGGCACAGATACGCAGTATTTT	CASTLLAGGTDTQYF
-	TRBV12-3/TRBV12-4	-	TRBJ2-5	TGTGCCAGCAGTTTGGGCAGGGGCAAAGAGACCCAGTACTTC	CASSLGRGKETQYF
-	TRBV6-1	-	TRBJ2-7	TGTGCCAGCAGTCTTCACATCGGCTCCTACGAGCAGTACTTC	CASSLHIGSYEQYF